This T cell receptor beta chain was found in a study of PD-1 blockade in classical Hodgkin lymphoma. Study details: Every 2 weeks, patients had 3 mg/kg nivolumab intravenously. Study-wide findings and caveats: Patients who responded completely had about the same baseline diversity as newly diagnosed patients. Repertoire differences lack defined causes, possibly disease activity or prior therapy.

Using immunoSEQ multiplex PCR, the repertoire was profiled, and TCRdb retains in-frame clones only, with some absent. Here the sample spans 20,000 or so clones, around 75% being singletons. This clone was seen more than once but under ten times. What it recognizes is unknown. Brentuximab vedotin exposure varied among the patients, all of whom had relapsed after autologous stem cell transplantation. Each best response was a complete response, a partial response or progressive disease. This TCR was recovered from a human donor with classical Hodgkin lymphoma. Sequenced material: peripheral blood mononuclear cells (PBMCs), taken before the second cycle of nivolumab.

This CDR3 is CASSLAGTYEQYF. In DNA, the CDR3 is TGTGCCAGCAGCTTAGCCGGGACCTACGAGCAGTACTTC. The rearrangement joins TRBV11-2 to TRBJ2-7; D may be TRBD2 (5 bases). The CDR3 runs 13 residues. Trimming removed 1 base from V and 2 bases from J, with 6 bases in between. Germline assignment: CDR1 SGHAT and CDR2 FQNNGV.